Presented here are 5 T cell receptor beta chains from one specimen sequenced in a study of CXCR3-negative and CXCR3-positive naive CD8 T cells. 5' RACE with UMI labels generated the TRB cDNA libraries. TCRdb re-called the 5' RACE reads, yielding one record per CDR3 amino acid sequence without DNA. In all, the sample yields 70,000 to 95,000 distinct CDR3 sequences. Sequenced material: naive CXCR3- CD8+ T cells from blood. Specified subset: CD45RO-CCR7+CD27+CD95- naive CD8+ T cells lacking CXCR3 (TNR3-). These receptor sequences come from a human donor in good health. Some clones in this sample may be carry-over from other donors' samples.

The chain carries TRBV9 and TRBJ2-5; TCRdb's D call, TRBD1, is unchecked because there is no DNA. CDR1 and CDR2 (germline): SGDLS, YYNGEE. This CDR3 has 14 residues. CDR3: CASSATDHQETQYF. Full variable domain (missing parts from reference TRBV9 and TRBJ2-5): DSGVTQTPKHLITATGQRVTLRCSPRSGDLSVYWYQQSLDQGLQFLIQYYNGEERAKGNILERFSAQQFPDLHSELNLSSLELGDSALYFCASSATDHQETQYFGPGTRLLVL.

CDR3 sequence: CASSDVSGVLSYEQYF. This chain joins TRBV7-2 and TRBJ2-7; TCRdb selects TRBD1, and the lack of DNA leaves this call unchecked. The CDR3 runs to 16 residues. Germline CDR1 is SGHTA and CDR2 is FQGNSA.

This CDR3 reads CSVSPWNTEAFF. The V call is TRBV29-1, the J call TRBJ1-1; with no DNA, the TCRdb D assignment of TRBD1 cannot be verified. The CDR3 runs to 12 residues. Per the germline V gene, CDR1 is SQVTM and CDR2 is ANQGSEA.

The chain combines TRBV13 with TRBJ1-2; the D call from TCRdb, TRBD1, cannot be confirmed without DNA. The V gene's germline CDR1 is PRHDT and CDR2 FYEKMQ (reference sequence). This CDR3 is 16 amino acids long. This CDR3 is CASSQTRTGYNYGYTF.

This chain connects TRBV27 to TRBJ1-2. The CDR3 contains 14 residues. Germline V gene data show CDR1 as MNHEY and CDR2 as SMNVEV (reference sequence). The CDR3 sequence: CASSPLYLNYGYTF.